The rows below give T cell receptor beta chains drawn from one sample of a study of coeliac disease. The data were produced by immunoSEQ multiplex PCR, yet TCRdb's version contains in-frame clones alone and is incomplete. The sample shows 4,000 to 5,000 clones, 60% to 65% of them seen only once. Material: lamina propria lymphocytes from the gut. Receptors originate from a woman aged 70-85 years with celiac disease. CDR3s include the opening cysteine and the closing phenylalanine or tryptophan. A D gene is named only where the DNA matches it firmly. Expanded clones get a size class; other rows say once, few or many, or leave the size out.

j_call | clone_size | d_call | v_call | cdr3_nt | cdr3_aa
TRBJ2-3 | NA | TRBD2 | TRBV27 | TGTGCCAGCAGTCGACTAGCAACCCTCACAGATACGCAGTATTTT | CASSRLATLTDTQYF
TRBJ1-4 | NA | NA | TRBV7-6 | TGTGCCAGCAGCTTAGGTGGCAGGGAATCGGAAAAACTGTTTTTT | CASSLGGRESEKLFF
TRBJ2-7 | few | TRBD1 | TRBV7-2 | TGTGCCAGCAGCTTAGCGACAGGGAACGAGCAGTACTTC | CASSLATGNEQYF
TRBJ2-2 | NA | NA | TRBV11-3 | TGTGCCAGCAGCTCCGAGAGGGGGAAGGACACCGGGGAGCTGTTTTTT | CASSSERGKDTGELFF
TRBJ1-3 | NA | NA | TRBV9 | TGTGCCAGCAGCGTAGCCCCAGGAAACACCATATATTTT | CASSVAPGNTIYF
TRBJ2-3 | few | TRBD2 | TRBV4-3 | TGCGCCAGCAGCCATCGGAGCGGGGGAGGCACAGATACGCAGTATTTT | CASSHRSGGGTDTQYF
TRBJ1-4 | NA | NA | TRBV27 | TGTGCCAGCAGACCCGGGATTGAAAAACTGTTTTTT | CASRPGIEKLFF
TRBJ1-2 | NA | NA | TRBV10-3 | TGTGCCATCAGTGAGTCAAAGGGGGACCCTGGCTACACCTTC | CAISESKGDPGYTF
TRBJ2-2 | few | TRBD2 | TRBV7-3 | TGTGCCAGCAGCTTAACCCCTAGCGGGGGGCTTATCGGGGAGCTGTTTTTT | CASSLTPSGGLIGELFF
TRBJ2-4 | few | NA | TRBV6-6 | TGTGCCAGCACGCGTCAGGGGTCGAGGGGGATTCAGTACTTC | CASTRQGSRGIQYF
TRBJ2-3 | NA | NA | TRBV7-2 | TGTGCCAGCAGCTTAAATGGAGGACTCCTCCGGGCAGATACGCAGTATTTT | CASSLNGGLLRADTQYF
TRBJ1-2 | few | NA | TRBV6-5 | TGTGCCAGCAGTGAAGGGACAAACTATGGCTACACCTTC | CASSEGTNYGYTF
TRBJ1-1 | few | NA | TRBV5-1 | TGCGCCAGCAGCTTCGAGGGAGGGTCTGAAGCTTTCTTT | CASSFEGGSEAFF
TRBJ2-7 | NA | TRBD2 | TRBV7-2 | TGTGCCAGCAGCGGAACCCGGGGGGGCCTGGGGATCGAGCAGTACTTC | CASSGTRGGLGIEQYF
TRBJ2-2 | NA | NA | TRBV27 | TGTGCCAGCAGTTTTATGGGCGAGTGGGAGCTGTTTTTT | CASSFMGEWELFF
TRBJ2-3 | NA | NA | TRBV4-3 | TGCGCCAGCAGCCAAGACGGGGATACGCAGTATTTT | CASSQDGDTQYF
TRBJ2-5 | NA | TRBD2 | TRBV7-2 | TGTGCCAGCAGCGGTAGCGGGGGACGGGAGACCCAGTACTTC | CASSGSGGRETQYF
TRBJ2-1 | few | NA | TRBV4-2 | TGTGCCAGCAGCCAAGATCATGACAGTGAGCAGTTCTTC | CASSQDHDSEQFF
TRBJ1-6 | few | NA | TRBV30 | TGTGCCTGGAGTGTACTTCCTCCCCGGAATTCACCCCTCCACTTT | CAWSVLPPRNSPLHF
TRBJ1-3 | few | TRBD1 | TRBV4-3 | TGCGCCAGCAGCCAAGGGACAGGGAGTGAAAACACCATATATTTT | CASSQGTGSENTIYF
TRBJ1-2 | NA | NA | TRBV29-1 | TGCAGCGTTGAAGTACTGGACTATGGCTACACCTTC | CSVEVLDYGYTF
TRBJ2-1 | NA | TRBD1 | TRBV6-5 | TGTGCCAGCAGTTACTCGACAGGGGACGCCTACAATGAGCAGTTCTTC | CASSYSTGDAYNEQFF
TRBJ1-1 | NA | NA | TRBV11-3 | TGTGCCAGCAGCTTAGGAAGTATCGGGGGCACTGAAGCTTTCTTT | CASSLGSIGGTEAFF
TRBJ2-1 | NA | TRBD2 | TRBV5-5 | TGTGCCAGCAGCTTGCCGGGGGGTACGAACAATGAGCAGTTCTTC | CASSLPGGTNNEQFF
TRBJ1-1 | NA | NA | TRBV4-3 | TGCGCCAGCAGCCAAGCGTGGTTATTCAGTGAAGCTTTCTTT | CASSQAWLFSEAFF
TRBJ1-1 | NA | NA | TRBV4-3 | TGCGCCAGCAGCCAAGTCGGGGGGCGGAACACTGAAGCTTTCTTT | CASSQVGGRNTEAFF
TRBJ2-5 | NA | TRBD1 | TRBV4-1 | TGCGCCAGCAGCCAGGAAAACAGGGGGCCGATCGGGACCCAGTACTTC | CASSQENRGPIGTQYF
TRBJ2-3 | NA | TRBD2 | TRBV5-1 | TGCGCCAGCAGCCCTCGGGGGGAGCGGGGGGGCCTGACGCAGTATTTT | CASSPRGERGGLTQYF
TRBJ2-3 | few | TRBD2 | TRBV4-1 | TGCGCCAGCAGCCAGGCCCAGCGGGGCTGGGATACGCAGTATTTT | CASSQAQRGWDTQYF
TRBJ2-7 | NA | TRBD1 | TRBV28 | TGTGCCAGTTTGGACAGGGAAACCTACGAGCAGTACTTC | CASLDRETYEQYF
TRBJ2-3 | NA | NA | TRBV4-2 | TGTGCCAGCAGCCCCGGGGCAGATACGCAGTATTTT | CASSPGADTQYF